These 14 T cell receptor beta chains share one sample of origin, sequenced in a study of hypomethylating agent response in myelodysplastic syndrome. Method: immunoSEQ multiplex PCR; TCRdb's copy keeps in-frame clones and lacks some. Of around 4,700 clones listed, roughly 84% are singletons. The sequencing used bone marrow, collected before or after starting hypomethylating agent treatment for myelodysplastic syndrome (not recorded which). The receptors stem from a human donor with myelodysplastic syndrome.

The rearrangement links TRBV28 to TRBJ2-7; D not resolved. Between the trimmed V and J ends, which lost 7 bases and 1 base, there was a span of 5 bases. This CDR3 is built from 11 residues. CDR1 is MDHEN and CDR2 is SYDVKM in the germline V gene. The CDR3 sequence is CASTTSYEQYF. The CDR3 DNA reads as TGTGCCAGCACCACTTCCTACGAGCAGTACTTC.

The V and J genes are TRBV28 and TRBJ2-1, with TRBD2 matching over 16 bases. Germline V CDR1 and CDR2: MDHEN, SYDVKM. With V trimmed by 4 bases and J by 4 bases, 7 bases remained unmatched. The CDR3 covers 18 residues. This CDR3 is CASSSGTSGGDGYNEQFF. The CDR3 DNA reads as TGTGCCAGCAGTTCCGGGACTAGCGGGGGGGATGGTTACAATGAGCAGTTCTTC.

This clone was found once. The CDR3 here is CASSVDHSENSPLHF. The CDR3, as DNA: TGTGCCAGCAGCGTAGATCACAGCGAGAATTCACCCCTCCACTTT. The rearrangement links TRBV9 to TRBJ1-6; D call uncertain. There are 15 residues in the CDR3. V shed 0 bases and J shed 7 bases, with 11 bases lying between them. Germline loops: CDR1 SGDLS, CDR2 YYNGEE. Full variable domain (outside the CDR3, taken from reference TRBV9 and TRBJ1-6): DSGVTQTPKHLITATGQRVTLRCSPRSGDLSVYWYQQSLDQGLQFLIQYYNGEERAKGNILERFSAQQFPDLHSELNLSSLELGDSALYFCASSVDHSENSPLHFGNGTRLTVT.

The rearrangement uses TRBV7-2 and TRBJ2-5; D is unclear. The germline V gene encodes CDR1 SGHTA and CDR2 FQGNSA. CDR3 size: 12 residues. Trimming removed 5 bases from V and 5 bases from J, with 9 bases in between. CDR3 region: CASSKNGETQYF. Written as DNA, the CDR3 is TGTGCCAGCAGCAAAAACGGGGAGACCCAGTACTTC.

The V call is TRBV14, the J call TRBJ2-5, with TRBD2 matching 7 bases. Trimming took 3 bases from V and 4 from J; bases not matched to a gene: 8. Germline assignment: CDR1 SGHDN and CDR2 FVKESK. The CDR3 runs 15 residues. In DNA, the CDR3 is TGTGCCAGCAGCCATCTAAGGGGAGGGCGAGAGACCCAGTACTTC. As protein: CASSHLRGGRETQYF.

V and J are TRBV9 and TRBJ2-1; 11 nucleotides line up with TRBD2. V lost 4 bases and J lost 9; bases outside the gene matches: 15. The germline V gene encodes CDR1 SGDLS and CDR2 YYNGEE. This CDR3 comprises 17 residues. As DNA, the CDR3 is TGTGCCAGCAGCCAGGAGTGGGGGACTAGCGGAGTGACTGAGCAGTTCTTC. Amino acid sequence: CASSQEWGTSGVTEQFF.

The J gene is TRBJ2-5, the V gene TRBV5-1; 14 bases match TRBD2. The CDR3 totals 16 residues. Trimming removed 0 bases from V and 2 bases from J; junction bases left unmatched: 0. Germline V gene data show CDR1 as SGHRS and CDR2 as YFSETQ. CDR3: CASSLGLAGGQETQYF. As DNA, the CDR3 is TGCGCCAGCAGCTTGGGACTAGCGGGGGGGCAAGAGACCCAGTACTTC.

Points on this clone: A junction boundary mismatches the germline segment, possibly from a read error. The rearrangement joins TRBV18 to TRBJ2-5; the match to TRBD2 covers 10 bases. In germline, CDR1 is KGHSH, CDR2 LQKENI. The CDR3 extends over 15 amino acids. CDR3 sequence: CAGSPGLADGETQYF. Written as DNA, the CDR3 is TGTGCCGGCTCACCCGGACTAGCGGACGGGGAGACCCAGTACTTC.

The rearrangement uses TRBV11-1 and TRBJ2-7; D is perhaps TRBD1 (6 bases). From germline, CDR1 is SGHAT and CDR2 FQDESV (reference sequence). The CDR3 contains 14 residues. V was shortened by 6 bases and J by 2 bases, with 14 bases between the two germline ends. The CDR3 here is CASRPRQEAYEQYF. DNA for the CDR3: TGTGCCAGCAGACCAAGACAGGAGGCCTACGAGCAGTACTTC. Full variable domain (outside the CDR3, taken from reference TRBV11-1 and TRBJ2-7): EAEVAQSPRYKITEKSQAVAFWCDPISGHATLYWYRQILGQGPELLVQFQDESVVDDSQLPKDRFSAERLKGVDSTLKIQPAELGDSAMYLCASRPRQEAYEQYFGPGTRLTVT.

The sample holds a few counts of this clone. The V gene is TRBV7-2, the J gene TRBJ2-7; 7 nucleotides agree with TRBD1. After removal of 5 bases from V and 0 bases from J, the junction contained 4 bases not matched to a gene. This CDR3 has 14 residues. Germline-derived CDR1 and CDR2 are SGHTA and FQGNSA. The CDR3 nucleotides read TGTGCCAGCAGCCGGGGACAGCTCTCCTACGAGCAGTACTTC. Translating gives CASSRGQLSYEQYF. Full variable domain (outside the CDR3, taken from reference TRBV7-2 and TRBJ2-7): GAGVSQSPSNKVTEKGKDVELRCDPISGHTALYWYRQSLGQGLEFLIYFQGNSAPDKSGLPSDRFSAERTGGSVSTLTIQRTQQEDSAVYLCASSRGQLSYEQYFGPGTRLTVT.

By sample share, this clone is large. The chain recombines TRBV4-1 with TRBJ2-7; D might be TRBD1 (6 bases). The CDR3 sequence is 16 residues long. From germline, CDR1 is MGHRA and CDR2 YSYEKL. V was clipped by 2 bases and J by 1 base, with 15 bases between them. The CDR3 here is CASSQSLTGLSYEQYF. CDR3 in DNA: TGCGCCAGCAGCCAATCACTGACAGGTCTATCCTACGAGCAGTACTTC.

A few counts support this clone. This chain links TRBV5-1 with TRBJ1-6; D is undetermined. The CDR3 is made up of 14 amino acids. CDR1 and CDR2 from the germline V gene are SGHRS and YFSETQ. The V end lost 4 bases, the J end lost 8 bases, and 13 bases lay between the germline ends. CDR3 nucleotides: TGCGCCAGCAGCCCTCCGAGCCTGGATTCACCCCTCCACTTT. This translates into CASSPPSLDSPLHF.

The chain uses TRBV7-7 and TRBJ1-3; D unresolved. CDR1 is SSHAT and CDR2 is FNYEAQ in the germline V gene (reference sequence). The ends were cut back, 3 bases at V and 1 base at J, with 7 bases in the middle. CDR3 size: 14 residues. DNA for the CDR3: TGTGCCAGCAGCTTGGGTGGATCTGGAAACACCATATATTTT. This translates into CASSLGGSGNTIYF.

This sequence joins TRBV10-2 and TRBJ1-1; 7 bases line up with TRBD1. With 6 bases clipped from V and 0 bases from J, the junction kept 7 bases outside the gene matches. Germline V gives CDR1 WSHSY, CDR2 SAAADI. The CDR3 spans 15 residues. CDR3 nucleotides: TGCGCCAGCAGAATAACAGGGGATTTGAACACTGAAGCTTTCTTT. This encodes CASRITGDLNTEAFF.